This TCR beta chain is from a study of blood T cell repertoires in COVID-19. Data came from immunoSEQ multiplex PCR; TCRdb stores just in-frame clones and leaves some out. The sample comprises 130,000 to 150,000 clones, more than 75% of which are singletons, and 10% to 12% rests with the top ten. This clone has only one observation. Trimming cost V 5 bases and J 1 base, with 17 bases left between them. Germline CDR1 SGHVS, CDR2 FNYEAQ. The CDR3 spans 16 residues. This rearrangement joins TRBV7-6 to TRBJ1-1; D unresolved. Specimen: PBMCs or T cells enriched from blood (not recorded which). This sequence was found in a man aged 55-75 years who had recovered from COVID-19. The CDR3 sequence: CASSPRSFTQNTEAFF. The DNA of the CDR3 is TGTGCCAGCAGCCCCCGGAGTTTCACCCAGAACACTGAAGCTTTCTTT.